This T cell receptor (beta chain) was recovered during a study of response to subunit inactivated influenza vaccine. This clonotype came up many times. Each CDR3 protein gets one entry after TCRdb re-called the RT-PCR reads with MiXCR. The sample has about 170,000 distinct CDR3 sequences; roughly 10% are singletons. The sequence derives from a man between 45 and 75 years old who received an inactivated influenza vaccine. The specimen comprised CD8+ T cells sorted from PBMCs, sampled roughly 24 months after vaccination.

CDR3 in amino acids: CSARDPMRDYEQYF. CDR3 bases: TGCAGTGCTAGAGACCCGATGCGGGACTACGAGCAGTACTTC. This sequence joins TRBV20-1 and TRBJ2-7, with D possibly TRBD2 on 6 matching bases. This CDR3 comprises 14 residues. Trimming pared 0 bases from V and 3 bases from J, leaving 12 bases between. Germline CDR1 reads DFQATT; CDR2 reads SNEGSKA (reference sequence).